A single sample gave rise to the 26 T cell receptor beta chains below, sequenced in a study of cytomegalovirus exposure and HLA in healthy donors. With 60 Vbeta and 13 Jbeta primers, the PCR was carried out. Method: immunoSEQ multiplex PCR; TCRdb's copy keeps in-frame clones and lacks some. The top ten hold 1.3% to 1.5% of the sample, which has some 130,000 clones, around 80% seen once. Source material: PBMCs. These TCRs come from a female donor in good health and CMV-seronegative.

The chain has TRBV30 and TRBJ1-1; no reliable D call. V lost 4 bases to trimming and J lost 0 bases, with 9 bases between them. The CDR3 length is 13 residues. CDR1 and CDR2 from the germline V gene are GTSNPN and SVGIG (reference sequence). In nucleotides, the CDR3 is TGTGCCTGGACCGGAGGGATGAACACTGAAGCTTTCTTT. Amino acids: CAWTGGMNTEAFF.

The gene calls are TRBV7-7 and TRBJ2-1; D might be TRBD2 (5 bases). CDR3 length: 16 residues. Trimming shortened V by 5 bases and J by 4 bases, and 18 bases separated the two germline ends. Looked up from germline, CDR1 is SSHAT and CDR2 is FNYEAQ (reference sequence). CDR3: CASSPETRVAYNEQFF. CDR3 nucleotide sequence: TGTGCCAGCAGCCCCGAGACGAGGGTAGCATACAATGAGCAGTTCTTC.

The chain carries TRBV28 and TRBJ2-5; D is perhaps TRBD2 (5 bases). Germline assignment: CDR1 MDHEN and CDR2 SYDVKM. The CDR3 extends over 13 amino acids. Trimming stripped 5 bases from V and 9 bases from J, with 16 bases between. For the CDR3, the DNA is TGTGCCAGCAGTCCGATTTCCCTAGCTGCCCAGTACTTC. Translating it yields CASSPISLAAQYF.

CDR3 DNA sequence: TGTGCCAGCAGCTTCCCCTTTGGGGCCAACGTCCTGACTTTC. This gives the protein CASSFPFGANVLTF. The chain recombines TRBV7-2 with TRBJ2-6; D gene unclear. Germline V gene data show CDR1 as SGHTA and CDR2 as FQGNSA. CDR3 length: 14 residues. Between the trimmed V and J ends, which lost 3 bases and 3 bases, there was a span of 6 bases.

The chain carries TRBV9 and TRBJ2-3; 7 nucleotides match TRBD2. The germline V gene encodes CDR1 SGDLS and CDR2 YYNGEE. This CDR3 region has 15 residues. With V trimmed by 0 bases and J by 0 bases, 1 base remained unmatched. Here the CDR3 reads CASSVGSGSTDTQYF. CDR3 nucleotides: TGTGCCAGCAGCGTAGGTAGCGGGAGCACAGATACGCAGTATTTT.

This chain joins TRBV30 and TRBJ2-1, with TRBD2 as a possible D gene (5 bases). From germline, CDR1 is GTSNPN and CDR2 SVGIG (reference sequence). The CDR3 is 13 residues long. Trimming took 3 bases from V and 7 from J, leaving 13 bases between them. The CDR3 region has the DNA TGTGCCTGGAGAAATCTAGCCGGGAATGAGCAGTTCTTC. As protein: CAWRNLAGNEQFF.

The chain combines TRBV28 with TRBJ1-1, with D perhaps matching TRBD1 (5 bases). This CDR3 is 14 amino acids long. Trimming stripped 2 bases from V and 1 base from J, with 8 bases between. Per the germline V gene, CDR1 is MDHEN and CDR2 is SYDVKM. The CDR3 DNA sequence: TGTGCCAGCAGTTTAATCCAGGGGAACACTGAAGCTTTCTTT. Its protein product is CASSLIQGNTEAFF. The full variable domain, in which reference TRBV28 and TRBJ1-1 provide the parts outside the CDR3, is DVKVTQSSRYLVKRTGEKVFLECVQDMDHENMFWYRQDPGLGLRLIYFSYDVKMKEKGDIPEGYSVSREKKERFSLILESASTNQTSMYLCASSLIQGNTEAFFGQGTRLTVV.

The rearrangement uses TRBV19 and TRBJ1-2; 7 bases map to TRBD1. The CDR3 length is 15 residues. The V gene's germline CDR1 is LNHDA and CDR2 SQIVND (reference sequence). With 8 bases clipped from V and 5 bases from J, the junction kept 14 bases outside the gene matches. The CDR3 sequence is CASGYRDSPIYGYTF. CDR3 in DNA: TGTGCCAGTGGGTACCGGGACAGTCCAATTTATGGCTACACCTTC.

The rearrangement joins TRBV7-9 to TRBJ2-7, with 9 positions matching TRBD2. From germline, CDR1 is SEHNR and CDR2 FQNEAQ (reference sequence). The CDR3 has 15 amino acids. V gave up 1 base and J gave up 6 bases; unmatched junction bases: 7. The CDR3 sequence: CASSLDASGAREQYF. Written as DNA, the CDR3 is TGTGCCAGCAGCTTAGACGCTAGCGGGGCGCGCGAGCAGTACTTC.

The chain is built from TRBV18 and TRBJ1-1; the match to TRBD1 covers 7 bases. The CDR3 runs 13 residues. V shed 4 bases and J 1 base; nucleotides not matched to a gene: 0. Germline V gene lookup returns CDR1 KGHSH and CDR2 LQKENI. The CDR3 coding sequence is TGTGCCAGCTCACAGGGGGCGAACACTGAAGCTTTCTTT. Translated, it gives CASSQGANTEAFF.

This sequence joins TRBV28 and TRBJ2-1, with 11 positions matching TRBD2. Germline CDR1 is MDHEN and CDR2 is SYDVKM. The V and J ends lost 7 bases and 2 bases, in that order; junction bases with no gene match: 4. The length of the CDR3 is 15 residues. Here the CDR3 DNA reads TGTGCCAGCACCATGGGACTAGCGGCCTACAATGAGCAGTTCTTC. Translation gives CASTMGLAAYNEQFF.

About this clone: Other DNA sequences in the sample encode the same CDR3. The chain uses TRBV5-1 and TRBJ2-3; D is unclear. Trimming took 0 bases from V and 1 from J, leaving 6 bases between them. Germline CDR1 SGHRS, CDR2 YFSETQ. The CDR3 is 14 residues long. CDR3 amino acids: CASSLGTGTDTQYF. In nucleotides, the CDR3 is TGCGCCAGCAGCTTGGGAACGGGCACAGATACGCAGTATTTT. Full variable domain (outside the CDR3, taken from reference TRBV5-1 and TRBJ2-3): KAGVTQTPRYLIKTRGQQVTLSCSPISGHRSVSWYQQTPGQGLQFLFEYFSETQRNKGNFPGRFSGRQFSNSRSEMNVSTLELGDSALYLCASSLGTGTDTQYFGPGTRLTVL.

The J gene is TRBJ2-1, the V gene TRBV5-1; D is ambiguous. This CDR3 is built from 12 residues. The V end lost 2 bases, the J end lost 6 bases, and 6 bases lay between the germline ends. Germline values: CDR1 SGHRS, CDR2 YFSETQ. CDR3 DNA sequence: TGCGCCAGCAGCTTACCGGGCAATGAGCAGTTCTTC. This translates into CASSLPGNEQFF.

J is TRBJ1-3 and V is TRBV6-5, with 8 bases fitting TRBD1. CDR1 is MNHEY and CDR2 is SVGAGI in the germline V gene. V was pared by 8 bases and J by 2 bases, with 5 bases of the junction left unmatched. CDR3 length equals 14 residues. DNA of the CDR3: TGTGCCAGCGGACAGGGTACGGCTGGAAACACCATATATTTT. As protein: CASGQGTAGNTIYF.

The CDR3 region has the DNA TGTGCCAGCAGTTTATTCTCAGTGCGGAGGGACACAGATACGCAGTATTTT. Translation: CASSLFSVRRDTDTQYF. This chain joins TRBV28 and TRBJ2-3; maybe TRBD2 (6 bases). CDR1 MDHEN and CDR2 SYDVKM come from the germline V gene. Trimming took 1 base from V and 2 from J, leaving 16 bases between them. The CDR3 extends over 17 amino acids.

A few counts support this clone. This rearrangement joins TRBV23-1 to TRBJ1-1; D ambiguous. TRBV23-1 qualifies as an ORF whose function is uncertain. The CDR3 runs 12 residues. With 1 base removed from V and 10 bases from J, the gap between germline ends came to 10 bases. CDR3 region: CASSQCSDGAFF. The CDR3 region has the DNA TGCGCCAGCAGTCAATGCAGTGATGGAGCTTTCTTT.

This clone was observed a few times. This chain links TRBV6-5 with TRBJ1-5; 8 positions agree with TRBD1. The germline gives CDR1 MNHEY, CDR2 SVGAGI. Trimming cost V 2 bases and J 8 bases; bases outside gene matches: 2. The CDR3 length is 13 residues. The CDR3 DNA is TGTGCCAGCAGTTACGGACAGGGTGAGCCCCAGCATTTT. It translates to CASSYGQGEPQHF.

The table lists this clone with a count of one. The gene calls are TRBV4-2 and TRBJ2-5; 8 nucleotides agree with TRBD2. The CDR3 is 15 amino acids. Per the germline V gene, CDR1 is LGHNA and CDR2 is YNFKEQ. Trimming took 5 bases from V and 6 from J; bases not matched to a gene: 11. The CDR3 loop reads CASSRGLVAEKTQYF. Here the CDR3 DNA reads TGTGCCAGCAGCAGGGGACTAGTAGCCGAAAAGACCCAGTACTTC.

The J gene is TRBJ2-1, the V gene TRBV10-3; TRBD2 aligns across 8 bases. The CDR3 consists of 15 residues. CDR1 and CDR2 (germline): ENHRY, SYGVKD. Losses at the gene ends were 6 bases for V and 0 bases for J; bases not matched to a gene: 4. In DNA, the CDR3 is TGTGCCATCAGACCAAGCGGGAGCTCCTACAATGAGCAGTTCTTC. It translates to CAIRPSGSSYNEQFF.

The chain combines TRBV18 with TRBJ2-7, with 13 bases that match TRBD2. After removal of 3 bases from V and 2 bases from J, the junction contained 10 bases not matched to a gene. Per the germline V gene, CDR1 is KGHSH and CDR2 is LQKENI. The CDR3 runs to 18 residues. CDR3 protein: CASSPWTSGGESPYEQYF. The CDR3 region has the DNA TGTGCCAGCTCACCTTGGACTAGCGGGGGTGAAAGCCCCTACGAGCAGTACTTC. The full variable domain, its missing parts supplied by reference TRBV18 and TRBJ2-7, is NAGVMQNPRHLVRRRGQEARLRCSPMKGHSHVYWYRQLPEEGLKFMVYLQKENIIDESGMPKERFSAEFPKEGPSILRIQQVVRGDSAAYFCASSPWTSGGESPYEQYFGPGTRLTVT.

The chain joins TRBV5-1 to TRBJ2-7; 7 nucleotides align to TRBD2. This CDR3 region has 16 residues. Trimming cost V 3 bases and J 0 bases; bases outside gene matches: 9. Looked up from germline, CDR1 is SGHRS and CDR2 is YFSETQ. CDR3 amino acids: CASSSNVAGSSYEQYF. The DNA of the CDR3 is TGCGCCAGCAGCTCCAATGTAGCGGGCAGCTCCTACGAGCAGTACTTC.

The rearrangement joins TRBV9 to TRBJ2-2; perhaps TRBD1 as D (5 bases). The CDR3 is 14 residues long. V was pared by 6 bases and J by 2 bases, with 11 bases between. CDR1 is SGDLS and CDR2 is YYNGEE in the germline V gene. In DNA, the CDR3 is TGTGCCAGCAACGGACAAGACAACACCGGGGAGCTGTTTTTT. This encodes CASNGQDNTGELFF.

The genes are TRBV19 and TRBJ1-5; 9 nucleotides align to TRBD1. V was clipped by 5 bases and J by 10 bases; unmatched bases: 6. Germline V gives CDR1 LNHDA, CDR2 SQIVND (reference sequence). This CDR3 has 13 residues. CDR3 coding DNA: TGTGCCAGTAGTTCCAGGACAGGGGACCCCCAGCATTTT. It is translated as CASSSRTGDPQHF.

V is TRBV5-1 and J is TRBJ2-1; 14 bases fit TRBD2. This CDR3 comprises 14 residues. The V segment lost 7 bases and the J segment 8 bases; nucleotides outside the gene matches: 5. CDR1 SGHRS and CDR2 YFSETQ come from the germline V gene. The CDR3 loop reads CASGTSGRNDEQFF. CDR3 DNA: TGCGCCAGCGGGACTAGCGGGAGAAACGATGAGCAGTTCTTC.

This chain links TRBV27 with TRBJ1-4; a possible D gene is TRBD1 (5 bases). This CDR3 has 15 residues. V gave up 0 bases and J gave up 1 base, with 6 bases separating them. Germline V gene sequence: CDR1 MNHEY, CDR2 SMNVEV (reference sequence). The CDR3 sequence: CASSLSTGTNEKLFF. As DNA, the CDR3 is TGTGCCAGCAGTTTATCTACAGGAACTAATGAAAAACTGTTTTTT.

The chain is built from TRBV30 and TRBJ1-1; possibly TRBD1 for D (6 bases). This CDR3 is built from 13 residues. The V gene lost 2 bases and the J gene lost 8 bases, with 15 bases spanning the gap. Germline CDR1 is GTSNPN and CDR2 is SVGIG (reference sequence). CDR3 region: CAWSFRGVDEAFF. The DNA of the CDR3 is TGTGCCTGGAGTTTCAGGGGAGTGGACGAAGCTTTCTTT.